These 8 T cell receptor beta chains share one sample of origin, sequenced in a study of CD8+ T cells in alopecia areata (dated by TCRdb to between 2018 and 2020). The time point label of this sample denotes: around 4 weeks on oral tofacitinib. The treatment or condition tag for this specimen amounts to: oral pan-JAK inhibitor, 5-10 mg twice daily. Receptor amplification or capture employed the immunoSEQ multiplex PCR assay. RNA was extracted from all samples and reverse transcribed into cDNA as template for TCR sequencing. TCRdb re-hosts the immuneACCESS table, in-frame sequences only. Its copies lack some clones; in the studies checked, an unresolved V gene accounts for under half of them, and the cause for the rest is not known. Here the sample has 150,000 to 200,000 clones; roughly 65% occur a single time. Roughly 0.99% of the sample lies in the top ten. Here the sequenced sample was CD4+ T cells sorted from blood, taken at week 4, from a patient treated with tofacitinib. The receptor source for this set is a human donor with alopecia areata.

The rearrangement joins TRBV7-3 to TRBJ2-6, with D possibly being TRBD2 (5 bases). Trimming removed 5 bases at V and 3 bases at J, with 14 bases between. Germline CDR1 reads SGHTA; CDR2 reads FQGTGA. CDR3 size: 16 residues. The CDR3 is CASSVPGNRGANVLTF. The DNA of the CDR3 is TGTGCCAGCAGCGTCCCGGGAAACCGTGGGGCCAACGTCCTGACTTTC.

The chain carries TRBV11-2 and TRBJ2-5; D unclear. V was trimmed by 1 base and J by 7 bases, leaving 10 bases between them. CDR3 length equals 13 residues. CDR1 and CDR2 from the germline V gene are SGHAT and FQNNGV. The CDR3 protein is CASSLVEYGTQYF. The CDR3, as DNA: TGTGCCAGCAGCTTAGTCGAGTACGGGACCCAGTACTTC.

The rearrangement joins TRBV30 to TRBJ1-2; D call uncertain. Germline V gives CDR1 GTSNPN, CDR2 SVGIG (reference sequence). V was trimmed by 2 bases and J by 7 bases, leaving 14 bases between them. The CDR3 has 13 residues. In DNA form, the CDR3 reads TGTGCCTGGAGTAGAGAAAATCGTGTTGGCTACACCTTC. This sequence encodes CAWSRENRVGYTF. Using reference TRBV30 and TRBJ1-2 for the parts outside the CDR3, the full variable domain is SQTIHQWPATLVQPVGSPLSLECTVEGTSNPNLYWYRQAAGRGLQLLFYSVGIGQISSEVPQNLSASRPQDRQFILSSKKLLLSDSGFYLCAWSRENRVGYTFGSGTRLTVV.

This clone showed up just a few times. This chain connects TRBV10-3 to TRBJ2-2, with 11 bases fitting TRBD2. Germline V gene lookup returns CDR1 ENHRY and CDR2 SYGVKD. This CDR3 region has 18 residues. The V gene end was trimmed by 0 bases and the J gene end by 2 bases; junction bases not matched to a gene: 5. The CDR3 sequence: CAISESRLAGSNTGELFF. DNA of the CDR3: TGTGCCATCAGTGAGTCGAGACTAGCGGGGTCAAACACCGGGGAGCTGTTTTTT.

V gene TRBV27 combines with J gene TRBJ1-5, with 11 bases matching TRBD1. This CDR3 has 15 residues. Germline CDR1 is MNHEY and CDR2 is SMNVEV (reference sequence). The junction had 4 bases not matched to a gene; V was cut back by 2 bases and J by 7 bases. DNA for the CDR3: TGTGCCAGCAGTTTAGGACAGGGGGCAGGACAGCCCCAGCATTTT. Protein sequence: CASSLGQGAGQPQHF.

This clone appeared a single time. The gene calls are TRBV6-5 and TRBJ2-7; D assignment may be TRBD1 or TRBD2 (5 bases each). V dropped 7 bases and J dropped 4 bases, with 17 bases sitting between them. Germline CDR1 reads MNHEY; CDR2 reads SVGAGI. The CDR3 contains 14 residues. Here the CDR3 reads CASTEGSTIYEQYF. The CDR3, as DNA: TGTGCCAGCACCGAGGGGTCTACTATTTACGAGCAGTACTTC.

This chain uses TRBV29-1 with TRBJ2-5, with 14 bases matching TRBD2. Per germline, CDR1 SQVTM and CDR2 ANQGSEA. This CDR3 comprises 16 residues. Trimming at V came to 4 bases and at J to 4 bases, leaving 8 bases not matched to a gene. Here the CDR3 DNA reads TGCAGCGTTGGGACTAGCGGGGGGTCACTCCCAGAGACCCAGTACTTC. Its protein is CSVGTSGGSLPETQYF.

This clone was seen only a few times. The rearrangement links TRBV7-2 to TRBJ1-5; D possibly corresponds to TRBD1 (5 bases). Trimming took 5 bases from V and 7 from J, leaving 12 bases between them. Per the germline V gene, CDR1 is SGHTA and CDR2 is FQGNSA. This CDR3 region has 13 residues. The CDR3 DNA reads as TGTGCCAGCAGCCCGGGACCGACCCAGCCCCAGCATTTT. Amino acids: CASSPGPTQPQHF.